This TCR beta chain was found in a study of blood T cell repertoires in COVID-19. The V gene's germline CDR1 is MGHRA and CDR2 YSYEKL. J lost 8 bases, V lost 4 bases, and 7 bases had no gene match. The CDR3 extends over 14 amino acids. Using immunoSEQ multiplex PCR, the repertoire was profiled, and TCRdb retains in-frame clones only, with some absent. The sample lists about 74,000 clones; roughly 88% were seen once. This clonotype originated in a woman aged 50 to 65 in a cohort sampled during active COVID-19. The chain is built from TRBV4-1 and TRBJ1-2; 10 bases align to TRBD1. Sequencing input: peripheral blood. The CDR3 loop reads CASSPGQGGEGYTF. The CDR3 bases are TGCGCCAGCAGCCCCGGACAGGGGGGAGAAGGCTACACCTTC.